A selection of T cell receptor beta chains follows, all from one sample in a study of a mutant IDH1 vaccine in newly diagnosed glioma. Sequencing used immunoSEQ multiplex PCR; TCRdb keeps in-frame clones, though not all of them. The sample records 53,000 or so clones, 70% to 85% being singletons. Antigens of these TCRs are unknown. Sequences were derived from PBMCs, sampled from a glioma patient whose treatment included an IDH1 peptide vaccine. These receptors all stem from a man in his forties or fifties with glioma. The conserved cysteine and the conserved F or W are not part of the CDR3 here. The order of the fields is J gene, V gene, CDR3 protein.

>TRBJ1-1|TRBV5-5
ASSVGDSSTEAF
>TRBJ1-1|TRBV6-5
ASSRRAGTIEAF
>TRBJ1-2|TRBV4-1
ASSQEGTGSYGYT
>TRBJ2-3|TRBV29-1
SSGGPLADLRADTQY
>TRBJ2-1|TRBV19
ASSSPRIKSYNEQF
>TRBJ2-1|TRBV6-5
ASSYSFDATNEQF
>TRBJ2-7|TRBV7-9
ASSLSGIRYEQY
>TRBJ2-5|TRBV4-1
ASSSSTPLQGFETQY
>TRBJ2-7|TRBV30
AWDGQGTEQY
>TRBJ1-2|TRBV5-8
ASSIGGTVQMGYT
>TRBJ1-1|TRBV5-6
ASSLVGAGQGGTEAF
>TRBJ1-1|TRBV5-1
ASSLALVETEAF
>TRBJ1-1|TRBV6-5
ASSYSEMITEAF
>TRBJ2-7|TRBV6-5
ASSRGGYPYEQY
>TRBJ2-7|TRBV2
ASSRESGGYEQY
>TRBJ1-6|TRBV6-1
ASVTDTYSPLH
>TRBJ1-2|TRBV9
ASSVEWEGRYGYT
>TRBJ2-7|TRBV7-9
ASSDPSNEQY
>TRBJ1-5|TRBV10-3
AISEQAAGYSNQPQH
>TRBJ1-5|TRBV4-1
ASSGQPNQPQH
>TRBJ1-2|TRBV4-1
ASSQDPATPGYT
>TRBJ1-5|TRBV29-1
SALGRAQH
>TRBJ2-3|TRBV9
ASSGRMGDTQY
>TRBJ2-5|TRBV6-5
ASIFQGARGETQY
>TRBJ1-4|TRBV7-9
ASSSGQGVDEKLF
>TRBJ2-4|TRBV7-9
ASSSRQVAKNIQY
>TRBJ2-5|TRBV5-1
ASSLGRGGETQY
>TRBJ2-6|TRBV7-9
ASSSPDSLVSGANVLT
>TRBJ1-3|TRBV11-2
ASSLYSGNTIY